This is a list of T cell receptor beta chains from one sample in a study of T cells after yellow fever vaccination. TCRdb reprocessed the 5' RACE reads with MiXCR, giving one entry per CDR3 protein. Seen here are approximately 510,000 distinct CDR3 sequences, 20% to 25% observed once, and the top ten hold 16%. The source material was PBMCs, sampled 21 days after the first yellow fever vaccination. These TCRs come from a man aged 18 to 30 who received the YFV17D yellow fever vaccine. CDR3s include the opening cysteine and the closing phenylalanine or tryptophan. The D gene is left open where the match is weak. Clone sizes are given selectively: once, few, many, or a class where the clone is expanded.

D gene | J gene | V gene | clone size | CDR3 protein | CDR3 DNA
TRBD1 | TRBJ1-4 | TRBV20-1 | many | CSARDRQGGGYTEKLFF | TGCAGTGCTAGAGATAGACAGGGAGGGGGATATACAGAAAAACTGTTTTTT
- | TRBJ2-3 | TRBV7-2 | - | CASSSSLASSDTQYF | TGTGCCAGCAGCTCATCGCTAGCTAGCTCAGATACGCAGTATTTT
TRBD1 | TRBJ2-1 | TRBV20-1 | few | CSAPGTGGYNEQFF | TGCAGTGCTCCCGGGACAGGGGGATACAATGAGCAGTTCTTC
TRBD2 | TRBJ2-1 | TRBV4-2 | - | CASSRELAGGGSYNEQFF | TGTGCCAGCAGCCGAGAACTAGCGGGGGGGGGGTCCTACAATGAGCAGTTCTTC
TRBD1 | TRBJ1-6 | TRBV6-5 | - | CASSYGQGGSPLHF | TGTGCCAGCAGTTACGGGCAGGGGGGTTCACCCCTCCACTTT
- | TRBJ2-1 | TRBV6-5 | - | CASSYGGLNEQFF | TGTGCCAGCAGTTACGGGGGCCTGAATGAGCAGTTCTTC
- | TRBJ1-4 | TRBV27 | few | CASRRGSNEKLFF | TGTGCCAGCAGACGGGGCTCTAATGAAAAACTGTTTTTT
TRBD2 | TRBJ2-1 | TRBV6-5 | few | CASTLQRGGRYEQFF | TGTGCCAGCACGTTACAACGGGGGGGCCGCTATGAGCAGTTCTTC
- | TRBJ2-3 | TRBV4-1 | - | CASSQDETVLLADTQYF | TGCGCCAGCAGCCAAGATGAGACAGTCCTACTGGCAGATACGCAGTATTTT
TRBD1 | TRBJ2-2 | TRBV27 | few | CASSFSTGRYTGELFF | TGTGCCAGCAGTTTCTCGACAGGGCGATACACCGGGGAGCTGTTTTTT
TRBD1 | TRBJ2-3 | TRBV6-2/TRBV6-3 | few | CASSSRGTGSLVDTQYF | TGTGCCAGCAGTTCGCGGGGGACAGGGAGCTTAGTAGATACGCAGTATTTT
- | TRBJ2-5 | TRBV7-6 | few | CASLAFESVAQYF | TGTGCCAGCCTAGCTTTTGAGTCCGTGGCCCAGTACTTC
- | TRBJ2-1 | TRBV9 | - | CASSVVGSSSYNEQFF | TGTGCCAGCAGCGTAGTGGGCAGCAGCTCCTACAATGAGCAGTTCTTC
TRBD2 | TRBJ2-1 | TRBV6-1 | many | CASSPTSGGANEQFF | TGTGCCAGCAGCCCTACTAGCGGGGGGGCCAATGAGCAGTTCTTC
- | TRBJ2-2 | TRBV7-9 | many | CASTPEALWTGELFF | TGTGCCAGCACCCCCGAGGCCCTGTGGACCGGGGAGCTGTTTTTT
- | TRBJ2-1 | TRBV6-2/TRBV6-3 | - | CASSQGQKQFF | TGTGCCAGCAGCCAAGGACAGAAGCAGTTCTTC
- | TRBJ1-6 | TRBV10-3 | - | CAISGRDSPLHF | TGTGCCATCAGTGGAAGGGATTCACCCCTCCACTTT
TRBD1 | TRBJ2-2 | TRBV12-3/TRBV12-4 | - | CASRPQGASTGELFF | TGTGCCAGCAGACCTCAGGGGGCTAGCACCGGGGAGCTGTTTTTT
- | TRBJ1-1 | TRBV18 | - | CASSPLLGTPNTEAFF | TGTGCCAGCTCACCCCTCCTTGGGACACCGAACACTGAAGCTTTCTTT
TRBD2 | TRBJ2-3 | TRBV29-1 | - | CSVLRGSGGADTQYF | TGCAGCGTCCTTCGGGGGAGCGGGGGGGCGGATACGCAGTATTTT
TRBD2 | TRBJ2-5 | TRBV5-6 | few | CASSSLAGGRKTQYF | TGTGCCAGCAGCTCCCTTGCGGGGGGGAGGAAGACCCAGTACTTC
- | TRBJ2-5 | TRBV20-1 | - | CSARGTETQYF | TGCAGTGCTAGAGGGACCGAGACCCAGTACTTC
- | TRBJ1-4 | TRBV27 | few | CASSLSQGKLFF | TGTGCCAGCAGTTTATCACAGGGAAAACTGTTTTTT
TRBD1 | TRBJ2-1 | TRBV19 | - | CASSIGGTGIEQFF | TGTGCCAGTAGTATAGGTGGGACAGGGATCGAGCAGTTCTTC
- | TRBJ2-4 | TRBV20-1 | - | CSARDRGEVSLAKNIQYF | TGCAGTGCTAGAGATCGTGGAGAAGTTAGCCTAGCCAAAAACATTCAGTACTTC
- | TRBJ2-7 | TRBV4-3 | - | CASSQDGGAPYEQYF | TGCGCCAGCAGCCAAGATGGAGGGGCCCCCTACGAGCAGTACTTC
TRBD1 | TRBJ2-3 | TRBV30 | - | CAWSKWTGLTDTQYF | TGTGCCTGGAGTAAGTGGACAGGACTCACAGATACGCAGTATTTT
TRBD1 | TRBJ1-6 | TRBV7-2 | few | CASSSEGATYNSPLHF | TGTGCCAGCAGCTCCGAGGGGGCTACCTATAATTCACCCCTCCACTTT